These 5 T cell receptor beta chains share one sample of origin, sequenced in a study of blood T cell repertoires in COVID-19. Only in-frame clones appear in the TCRdb table, and some are missing; sequencing was by immunoSEQ multiplex PCR. The data show 200,000 to 250,000 clones, around 87% seen once. The material sequenced was PBMCs or T cells enriched from blood (not recorded which). Receptor source: a man aged 25 to 40 in a cohort exposed to, infected with or recovered from COVID-19 (not recorded which).

V gene TRBV3-1 (or the pseudogene TRBV3-2) combines with J gene TRBJ2-3; 7 nucleotides match TRBD2. With V trimmed by 0 bases and J by 5 bases, 8 bases remained unmatched. Germline values: CDR1 LGHDT, CDR2 YNNKEL (reference sequence). This CDR3 has 16 amino acids. The chain's CDR3 is CASSQERREQIDTQYF. CDR3 nucleotides: TGTGCCAGCAGCCAAGAGCGGCGGGAGCAGATAGATACGCAGTATTTT.

CDR3 region: CASSLFFPPEAFF. The CDR3 nucleotides read TGTGCCAGCAGTTTATTCTTCCCCCCTGAAGCTTTCTTT. The chain combines TRBV27 with TRBJ1-1; D unresolved. Germline V gene lookup returns CDR1 MNHEY and CDR2 SMNVEV (reference sequence). V lost 1 base and J lost 6, with 9 bases in between. The CDR3 loop spans 13 amino acids.

V usage is TRBV10-3 and J usage is TRBJ2-1; no firm D call. Germline lookup yields CDR1 ENHRY and CDR2 SYGVKD. CDR3 length equals 15 residues. Trimming shortened V by 4 bases and J by 7 bases, and 17 bases separated the two germline ends. The CDR3 is CAISVNPPPGNEQFF. For the CDR3, the DNA is TGTGCCATCAGTGTTAACCCGCCCCCCGGGAATGAGCAGTTCTTC.

The chain uses TRBV7-3 and TRBJ2-6; 9 bases align to TRBD1. V gave up 5 bases and J gave up 0 bases; unmatched junction bases: 5. The CDR3 length is 17 residues. The germline CDR1 and CDR2 sequences are SGHTA and FQGTGA. The CDR3 here is CASSPGQGSSGANVLTF. The CDR3 nucleotides read TGTGCCAGCAGCCCGGGACAGGGTAGCTCTGGGGCCAACGTCCTGACTTTC.

The chain combines TRBV7-8 with TRBJ2-7, with no clear D. There are 15 residues in the CDR3. The germline V gene has CDR1 SGHVS and CDR2 FQNEAQ. Trimming cost V 3 bases and J 0 bases, with 12 bases left between them. The DNA of the CDR3 is TGTGCCAGCAGCTTCTCAACGACGGGCTCCTACGAGCAGTACTTC. Translated: CASSFSTTGSYEQYF. Looking up the rest from reference TRBV7-8 and TRBJ2-7 gives the full variable domain: GAGVSQSPRYKVAKRGQDVALRCDPISGHVSLFWYQQALGQGPEFLTYFQNEAQLDKSGLPSDRFFAERPEGSVSTLKIQRTQQEDSAVYLCASSFSTTGSYEQYFGPGTRLTVT.